These 27 T cell receptor beta chains were sequenced from one sample in a study of OX40 agonist ivuxolimab in advanced cancers. Generated by immunoSEQ multiplex PCR, the TCRdb table keeps only in-frame clones and is missing some. The sample lists 75,000 to 90,000 clones; roughly 90% were seen once. Material: CD4+ or CD8+ T cells sorted from blood, obtained in a trial of the OX40 agonist ivuxolimab. These receptor sequences come from an adult with an advanced solid tumor such as melanoma, head and neck, liver or kidney cancer.

This chain uses TRBV7-6 with TRBJ2-7; 8 nucleotides align to TRBD1. This CDR3 has 13 amino acids. J gave up 9 bases and V 5 bases, and 9 bases lay outside the gene matches. Germline values: CDR1 SGHVS, CDR2 FNYEAQ. The CDR3 sequence: CASSPTRTGTQYF. In DNA form, the CDR3 reads TGTGCCAGCAGCCCCACCAGGACAGGGACGCAGTACTTC.

The chain combines TRBV4-1 with TRBJ1-2; 9 bases are shared with TRBD1. The CDR3 loop spans 14 amino acids. From germline, CDR1 is MGHRA and CDR2 YSYEKL. J gave up 5 bases and V 4 bases, and 5 bases lay outside the gene matches. The CDR3 sequence is CASSRGQGEYGYTF. The DNA of the CDR3 is TGCGCCAGCAGCCGGGGACAGGGCGAATATGGCTACACCTTC.

This sequence joins TRBV6-1 and TRBJ2-3, with D uncertain. V shed 7 bases and J shed 6 bases, with 17 bases lying between them. The V gene's germline CDR1 is MNHNS and CDR2 SASEGT. The length of the CDR3 is 14 residues. The CDR3 region is CASTPRSGRDTQYF. The CDR3 DNA follows: TGTGCCAGCACTCCCCGTTCGGGCAGGGATACGCAGTATTTT.

The chain combines TRBV6-6 with TRBJ1-4; D is unresolved. V lost 10 bases to trimming and J lost 3 bases, with 6 bases between them. From germline, CDR1 is MNHNY and CDR2 SVGAGI (reference sequence). The CDR3 loop spans 11 amino acids. DNA of the CDR3: TGTGCCACCGGACCTAATGAAAAACTGTTTTTT. Its protein product is CATGPNEKLFF.

The chain has TRBV7-9 and TRBJ2-1, with D hard to call. V lost 5 bases and J lost 4, with 3 bases in between. CDR3 length equals 11 residues. Germline V gives CDR1 SEHNR, CDR2 FQNEAQ (reference sequence). The CDR3 bases are TGTGCCAGCAGCATATACAATGAGCAGTTCTTC. Translated: CASSIYNEQFF.

The chain is built from TRBV19 and TRBJ1-1, with 10 bases matching TRBD1. The CDR3 loop spans 15 amino acids. Germline CDR1 is LNHDA and CDR2 is SQIVND (reference sequence). V shed 5 bases, J shed 5 bases, and the junction held 8 bases outside the gene matches. The CDR3 is CASSVWDRGRTEAFF. DNA for the CDR3: TGTGCCAGTAGTGTCTGGGACAGGGGACGGACTGAAGCTTTCTTT.

The chain carries TRBV15 and TRBJ1-1; TRBD1 agrees at 8 bases. Unmatched junction bases numbered 17, after V lost 7 bases and J lost 4 bases. This CDR3 comprises 17 residues. From germline, CDR1 is LNHNV and CDR2 YYDKDF (reference sequence). The CDR3 here is CATTRTQGAHPSTEAFF. DNA of the CDR3: TGTGCCACCACCCGAACCCAGGGGGCGCATCCGAGCACTGAAGCTTTCTTT.

This clone was seen a single time. V gene TRBV6-5 combines with J gene TRBJ1-1; unclear D gene. Germline CDR1 MNHEY, CDR2 SVGAGI. The CDR3 runs to 13 residues. V was cut by 2 bases and J by 7 bases, with 11 bases left in between. The CDR3 coding sequence is TGTGCCAGCAGTTACCGCCCGAAATTTGAAGCTTTCTTT. Translating gives CASSYRPKFEAFF.

The chain couples TRBV2 to TRBJ1-5, with D possibly TRBD1 on 5 matching bases. V shed 6 bases and J shed 0 bases, with 12 bases lying between them. This CDR3 has 15 residues. Germline values: CDR1 SNHLY, CDR2 FYNNEI. This CDR3 reads CASRKGPYSNQPQHF. The DNA of the CDR3 is TGTGCCAGCAGGAAGGGGCCTTATAGCAATCAGCCCCAGCATTTT.

This clone was picked up one time. The gene calls are TRBV4-2 and TRBJ2-7, with D perhaps matching TRBD1 (5 bases). V lost 1 base and J 0 bases, leaving 16 bases between the germline ends. CDR3 size: 17 residues. The germline V gene has CDR1 LGHNA and CDR2 YNFKEQ. CDR3 residues: CASSQGGSAGYSYEQYF. CDR3 bases: TGTGCCAGCAGCCAAGGGGGTTCGGCAGGGTACTCCTACGAGCAGTACTTC.

This chain connects TRBV5-6 to TRBJ1-5, with D possibly being TRBD1 (5 bases). The CDR3 has 19 amino acids. Trimming shortened V by 3 bases and J by 2 bases, and 24 bases separated the two germline ends. CDR1 and CDR2 from the germline V gene are SGHDT and YYEEEE. CDR3 region: CASSSQRRGTSWGNQPQHF. CDR3 nucleotide sequence: TGTGCCAGCAGCTCCCAACGACGGGGGACTAGCTGGGGCAATCAGCCCCAGCATTTT. Looking up the rest from reference TRBV5-6 and TRBJ1-5 gives the full variable domain: DAGVTQSPTHLIKTRGQQVTLRCSPKSGHDTVSWYQQALGQGPQFIFQYYEEEERQRGNFPDRFSGHQFPNYSSELNVNALLLGDSALYLCASSSQRRGTSWGNQPQHFGDGTRLSIL.

V and J are TRBV6-1 and TRBJ2-7; 7 bases line up with TRBD1. The CDR3 spans 14 residues. Germline V gene data show CDR1 as MNHNS and CDR2 as SASEGT. The trim removed 8 bases at V and 0 bases at J, leaving 7 bases unmatched. The CDR3 loop is CASGEQGISYEQYF. CDR3 sequence (DNA): TGTGCCAGCGGGGAACAGGGGATCTCCTACGAGCAGTACTTC.

The chain links TRBV6-6 to TRBJ1-2; D gene ambiguous. This CDR3 comprises 13 residues. V lost 6 bases, J lost 7 bases, and 15 bases lay in between. Germline V lookup: CDR1 MNHNY, CDR2 SVGAGI (reference sequence). In nucleotides, the CDR3 is TGTGCCAGCAGCCCCCGAGGGTCGGGTGGCTACACCTTC. Translating gives CASSPRGSGGYTF.

V is TRBV5-1 and J is TRBJ1-1; 10 bases match TRBD1. Germline V gene lookup returns CDR1 SGHRS and CDR2 YFSETQ. V shed 1 base, J shed 0 bases, and the junction held 3 bases outside the gene matches. The CDR3 extends over 16 amino acids. The CDR3 bases are TGCGCCAGCAGCTTGCAGGGACAGGGGATGAACACTGAAGCTTTCTTT. It translates to CASSLQGQGMNTEAFF.

The chain has TRBV5-4 and TRBJ2-5; TRBD2 is a possible D gene (6 bases). The last part of the DNA fits TRBJ2-7 better; the J call may be wrong. Germline V lookup: CDR1 SGHNT, CDR2 YYREEE (reference sequence). This CDR3 comprises 14 residues. CDR3 in DNA: TGTGCCAGCAGCCAGGACTATACCTCCTACGAGCAGTACTTC. Translated, it gives CASSQDYTSYEQYF.

The chain uses TRBV5-1 and TRBJ2-7; TRBD1 aligns across 10 bases. Losses at the gene ends were 4 bases for V and 4 bases for J; bases not matched to a gene: 14. Germline assignment: CDR1 SGHRS and CDR2 YFSETQ. The CDR3 length is 17 residues. CDR3 loop: CASSRDVGPGQGYEQYF. In DNA, the CDR3 is TGCGCCAGCAGCCGTGATGTGGGCCCGGGACAGGGGTACGAGCAGTACTTC. Combining the CDR3 with reference TRBV5-1 and TRBJ2-7 gives the whole variable domain KAGVTQTPRYLIKTRGQQVTLSCSPISGHRSVSWYQQTPGQGLQFLFEYFSETQRNKGNFPGRFSGRQFSNSRSEMNVSTLELGDSALYLCASSRDVGPGQGYEQYFGPGTRLTVT.

This chain uses TRBV18 with TRBJ1-6; TRBD1 agrees at 11 bases. Germline CDR1 reads KGHSH; CDR2 reads LQKENI. The V and J ends lost 1 base and 8 bases, in that order; junction bases with no gene match: 1. There are 15 residues in the CDR3. The DNA for the CDR3 is TGTGCCAGCTCACCACGGACAGGGGGCGATTCACCCCTCCACTTT. It translates to CASSPRTGGDSPLHF.

J is TRBJ2-3 and V is TRBV5-5; D gene uncertain. Germline lookup yields CDR1 SGHKS and CDR2 YYEKEE (reference sequence). The V gene lost 6 bases and the J gene lost 3 bases, with 20 bases spanning the gap. The CDR3 loop spans 16 amino acids. The CDR3 DNA reads TGTGCCAGCACATTGGGCCTTTACGTCCCGACAGATACGCAGTATTTT. Translating it yields CASTLGLYVPTDTQYF.

The V call is TRBV13, the J call TRBJ2-7; D gene uncertain. The CDR3 consists of 14 residues. The ends were cut back, 3 bases at V and 1 base at J, with 10 bases in the middle. CDR1 and CDR2 (germline): PRHDT, FYEKMQ (reference sequence). The DNA for the CDR3 is TGTGCCAGCAGCTTCCTAGGGAAATCCTACGAGCAGTACTTC. Amino acid sequence: CASSFLGKSYEQYF.

The chain couples TRBV27 to TRBJ2-3; no definite D call. The CDR3 consists of 17 residues. The germline V and J ends were trimmed by 0 bases and 0 bases, with 13 bases remaining between them. Germline V CDR1 and CDR2: MNHEY, SMNVEV (reference sequence). The CDR3 reads CASSLSARWVSTDTQYF. The DNA of the CDR3 is TGTGCCAGCAGTTTATCCGCTAGGTGGGTGAGCACAGATACGCAGTATTTT.

V and J are TRBV5-4 and TRBJ2-7; 9 nucleotides match TRBD1. With 3 bases clipped from V and 2 bases from J, the junction kept 3 bases outside the gene matches. Per germline, CDR1 SGHNT and CDR2 YYREEE (reference sequence). The CDR3 contains 14 residues. The CDR3 DNA sequence: TGTGCCAGCAGCTCTAGGACAGGGGCCTACGAGCAGTACTTC. Translation: CASSSRTGAYEQYF.

The rearrangement links TRBV6-5 to TRBJ2-2; D is perhaps TRBD2 (5 bases). CDR3 length: 13 residues. Trimming left V 6 bases short and J 5 bases short, with 10 bases between. Germline loops: CDR1 MNHEY, CDR2 SVGAGI. CDR3 loop: CASRRGFTGELFF. CDR3 DNA sequence: TGTGCCAGCAGGAGAGGGTTTACCGGGGAGCTGTTTTTT.

The rearrangement joins TRBV6-6 to TRBJ2-7; 7 bases match TRBD1. The V gene end was trimmed by 7 bases and the J gene end by 3 bases; junction bases not matched to a gene: 9. The CDR3 length is 14 residues. Germline V gene sequence: CDR1 MNHNY, CDR2 SVGAGI (reference sequence). The CDR3 spells CASTPRAGGYEQYF. CDR3 in DNA: TGTGCCAGCACCCCCCGGGCAGGGGGCTACGAGCAGTACTTC.

The rearrangement joins TRBV6-6 to TRBJ2-7, with 10 positions matching TRBD1. The germline V gene has CDR1 MNHNY and CDR2 SVGAGI (reference sequence). The CDR3 has 14 residues. The V and J ends lost 5 bases and 2 bases, in that order; junction bases with no gene match: 3. In nucleotides, the CDR3 is TGTGCCAGCAGTACTGGGACAGGGGCCTACGAGCAGTACTTC. This codes for CASSTGTGAYEQYF.

The chain employs TRBV28 and TRBJ1-6; weak D call: TRBD1 (5 bases). Germline V gene sequence: CDR1 MDHEN, CDR2 SYDVKM. Deletions cut 3 bases from V and 6 bases from J, with 15 bases between. There are 16 residues in the CDR3. The DNA of the CDR3 is TGTGCCAGCAGTTTCAATCCGGGGGACGGTAATTCACCCCTCCACTTT. This codes for CASSFNPGDGNSPLHF.

The chain carries TRBV28 and TRBJ2-7; D uncertain. The germline CDR1 and CDR2 sequences are MDHEN and SYDVKM. The CDR3 totals 13 residues. Deletions cut 3 bases from V and 0 bases from J, with 6 bases between. The CDR3 DNA reads TGTGCCAGCAGTTTGGCGTCCTCCTACGAGCAGTACTTC. Its protein product is CASSLASSYEQYF.

V and J are TRBV7-8 and TRBJ2-2; no clear D gene. Germline V gives CDR1 SGHVS, CDR2 FQNEAQ. V was shortened by 3 bases and J by 2 bases, with 10 bases between the two germline ends. The CDR3 contains 15 residues. The CDR3 is CASSLEHPNTGELFF. CDR3 DNA sequence: TGTGCCAGCAGCTTGGAGCACCCTAACACCGGGGAGCTGTTTTTT. Combining the CDR3 with reference TRBV7-8 and TRBJ2-2 gives the whole variable domain GAGVSQSPRYKVAKRGQDVALRCDPISGHVSLFWYQQALGQGPEFLTYFQNEAQLDKSGLPSDRFFAERPEGSVSTLKIQRTQQEDSAVYLCASSLEHPNTGELFFGEGSRLTVL.